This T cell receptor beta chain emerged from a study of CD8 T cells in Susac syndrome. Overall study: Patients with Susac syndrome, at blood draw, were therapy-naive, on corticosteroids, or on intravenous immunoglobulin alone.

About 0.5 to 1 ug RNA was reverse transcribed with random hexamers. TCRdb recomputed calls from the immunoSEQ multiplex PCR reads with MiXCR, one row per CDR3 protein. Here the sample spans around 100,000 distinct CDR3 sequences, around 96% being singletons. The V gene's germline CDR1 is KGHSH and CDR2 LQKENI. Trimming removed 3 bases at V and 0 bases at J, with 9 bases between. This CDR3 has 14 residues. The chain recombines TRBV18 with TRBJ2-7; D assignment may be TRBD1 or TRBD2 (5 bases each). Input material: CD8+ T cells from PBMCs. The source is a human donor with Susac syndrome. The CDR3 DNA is TGTGCCAGCTCACCCGGGGCTAGCTCCTACGAGCAGTACTTC. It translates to CASSPGASSYEQYF.